Listed below are T cell receptor beta chains from one sample, sequenced in a study of T cell repertoires in cytomegalovirus infection. TCRdb used MiXCR to reprocess the reads, holding one entry per CDR3 protein. The table has 550,000 to 700,000 distinct CDR3 sequences, under 45% seen once. Their antigens remain unidentified. Here the sequenced sample was cultured PBMCs, taken from culture after CMV antigen stimulation. All receptors come from a human donor in good health (CMV status not recorded). Some clones in this sample may be carry-over from other donors' samples. Both conserved end residues are part of each CDR3. A D gene is named only where the DNA matches it firmly. Only part of the rows carry a size: once, few, many, or a class if the clone is expanded.

V: TRBV20-1; J: TRBJ2-3; length: 16; size: few; D: NA; CDR3: CSARAPNRENTDTQYF; DNA: TGCAGTGCTAGGGCCCCCAACAGGGAGAACACAGATACGCAGTATTTT
V: TRBV12-3/TRBV12-4; J: TRBJ1-1; length: 14; size: NA; D: NA; CDR3: CASSFQYTNTEAFF; DNA: TGTGCCAGCAGTTTCCAATACACGAACACTGAAGCTTTCTTT
V: TRBV7-2; J: TRBJ2-1; length: 18; size: few; D: TRBD2; CDR3: CASSSPQRGRWAYNEQFF; DNA: TGTGCCAGCAGCTCCCCTCAGCGGGGGCGATGGGCCTACAATGAGCAGTTCTTC
V: TRBV19; J: TRBJ1-5; length: 14; size: NA; D: NA; CDR3: CASSIRDSNQPQHF; DNA: TGTGCCAGTAGTATCCGTGATAGCAATCAGCCCCAGCATTTT
V: TRBV5-1; J: TRBJ2-1; length: 20; size: few; D: TRBD2; CDR3: CASSSGHSGTSGRGLDEQFF; DNA: TGCGCCAGCAGCTCCGGCCATTCCGGGACTAGCGGGAGAGGATTAGATGAGCAGTTCTTC
V: TRBV7-2; J: TRBJ2-7; length: 14; size: many; D: TRBD1; CDR3: CASSVQGPSYEQYF; DNA: TGTGCCAGCAGCGTACAGGGGCCGTCCTACGAGCAGTACTTC
V: TRBV6-2/TRBV6-3; J: TRBJ1-5; length: 15; size: NA; D: NA; CDR3: CASSYPVGNYQPQHF; DNA: TGTGCCAGCAGTTACCCCGTGGGTAACTATCAGCCCCAGCATTTT
V: TRBV15; J: TRBJ1-5; length: 13; size: NA; D: NA; CDR3: CATSEGGGQPQHF; DNA: TGTGCCACCAGCGAGGGGGGGGGGCAGCCCCAGCATTTT
V: TRBV6-6; J: TRBJ2-7; length: 15; size: NA; D: NA; CDR3: CASTVGQAVTYEQYF; DNA: TGTGCCAGCACCGTAGGGCAGGCCGTAACCTACGAGCAGTACTTC
V: TRBV29-1; J: TRBJ2-3; length: 19; size: once; D: TRBD2; CDR3: CSVVRVRGPGASGGSTQYF; DNA: TGCAGCGTTGTTCGAGTTCGGGGCCCCGGCGCTAGCGGGGGGAGTACGCAGTATTTT
V: TRBV6-6; J: TRBJ2-5; length: 16; size: NA; D: TRBD1; CDR3: CASSTGGTGGLETQYF; DNA: TGTGCCAGCAGTACGGGAGGGACAGGGGGCTTAGAGACCCAGTACTTC
V: TRBV7-2; J: TRBJ2-1; length: 18; size: NA; D: TRBD2; CDR3: CASSLLSGGAYGNNEQFF; DNA: TGTGCCAGCAGCTTACTGAGCGGGGGGGCCTATGGTAACAATGAGCAGTTCTTC
V: TRBV5-4; J: TRBJ2-7; length: 15; size: few; D: TRBD2; CDR3: CASSWTTGGTYEQYF; DNA: TGTGCCAGCAGCTGGACTACGGGGGGAACCTACGAGCAGTACTTC
V: TRBV19; J: TRBJ2-7; length: 14; size: NA; D: TRBD2; CDR3: CAAGTSGSLYEQYF; DNA: TGTGCCGCGGGGACTAGCGGGAGTCTCTACGAGCAGTACTTC
V: TRBV6-2/TRBV6-3; J: TRBJ1-1; length: 15; size: NA; D: NA; CDR3: CASTAGPNMNTEAFF; DNA: TGTGCCAGCACCGCAGGACCCAACATGAACACTGAAGCTTTCTTT
V: TRBV18; J: TRBJ1-4; length: 14; size: NA; D: NA; CDR3: CASSPDSHREKLFF; DNA: TGTGCCAGCTCACCGGACAGCCATCGGGAAAAACTGTTTTTT
V: TRBV4-3; J: TRBJ2-2; length: 16; size: few; D: NA; CDR3: CASSPGSVPSTGELFF; DNA: TGCGCCAGCAGCCCGGGATCAGTTCCAAGCACCGGGGAGCTGTTTTTT
V: TRBV3-1; J: TRBJ1-2; length: 12; size: NA; D: NA; CDR3: CASSQDRLGYTF; DNA: TGTGCCAGCAGCCAAGACAGACTTGGCTACACCTTC
V: TRBV7-2; J: TRBJ2-1; length: 17; size: few; D: NA; CDR3: CASSSTAGTLTNNEQFF; DNA: TGTGCCAGCAGCTCCACTGCCGGGACCCTGACCAACAATGAGCAGTTCTTC
V: TRBV10-3; J: TRBJ2-5; length: 14; size: NA; D: TRBD2; CDR3: CAAGAGGFQETQYF; DNA: TGTGCCGCGGGAGCGGGGGGCTTCCAAGAGACCCAGTACTTC
V: TRBV5-6; J: TRBJ2-5; length: 17; size: once; D: TRBD1; CDR3: CASSPRQDRGFQETQYF; DNA: TGTGCCAGCAGCCCTCGCCAGGACAGGGGGTTTCAAGAGACCCAGTACTTC
V: TRBV6-1; J: TRBJ1-2; length: 16; size: NA; D: NA; CDR3: CASSEIAKGANYGYTF; DNA: TGTGCCAGCAGTGAGATTGCCAAGGGAGCTAACTATGGCTACACCTTC
V: TRBV6-2/TRBV6-3; J: TRBJ2-3; length: 15; size: NA; D: NA; CDR3: CASSSPAAFTDTQYF; DNA: TGTGCCAGCAGTTCCCCCGCGGCCTTCACAGATACGCAGTATTTT
V: TRBV5-4; J: TRBJ2-7; length: 13; size: few; D: TRBD1; CDR3: CASSVQGPHEQYF; DNA: TGTGCCAGCAGCGTACAGGGGCCCCACGAGCAGTACTTC
V: TRBV7-2; J: TRBJ1-5; length: 14; size: many; D: NA; CDR3: CASSFSVRNQPQHF; DNA: TGTGCCAGCAGCTTTAGTGTCCGCAATCAGCCCCAGCATTTT
V: TRBV7-2; J: TRBJ2-3; length: 15; size: many; D: TRBD1; CDR3: CASSLELGGYYPQYF; DNA: TGTGCCAGCAGCTTAGAATTAGGGGGCTATTACCCGCAGTATTTT
V: TRBV6-5; J: TRBJ1-1; length: 16; size: NA; D: NA; CDR3: CASSYDRGRPNTEAFF; DNA: TGTGCCAGCAGCTACGACCGGGGCCGTCCGAACACTGAAGCTTTCTTT
V: TRBV12-3/TRBV12-4; J: TRBJ2-1; length: 18; size: NA; D: TRBD2; CDR3: CASKVRGGGAFGAYEQFF; DNA: TGTGCCAGCAAAGTTAGGGGCGGGGGGGCCTTCGGAGCATATGAGCAGTTCTTC
V: TRBV5-6; J: TRBJ1-6; length: 14; size: NA; D: NA; CDR3: CASSFGPRDSPLHF; DNA: TGTGCCAGCAGCTTCGGTCCAAGAGATTCACCCCTCCACTTT
V: TRBV6-2/TRBV6-3; J: TRBJ2-2; length: 17; size: few; D: TRBD1; CDR3: CASSYPTGDPQTGELFF; DNA: TGTGCCAGCAGTTACCCTACAGGGGATCCCCAGACCGGGGAGCTGTTTTTT
V: TRBV5-4; J: TRBJ2-2; length: 15; size: NA; D: NA; CDR3: CASSLGGSDTGELFF; DNA: TGTGCCAGCAGCTTGGGTGGGAGTGACACCGGGGAGCTGTTTTTT
V: TRBV7-6; J: TRBJ2-5; length: 15; size: NA; D: TRBD1; CDR3: CASSPGTATQETQYF; DNA: TGTGCCAGCAGCCCCGGGACAGCCACCCAAGAGACCCAGTACTTC
V: TRBV27; J: TRBJ2-1; length: 13; size: few; D: NA; CDR3: CASSWVPYNEQFF; DNA: TGTGCCAGCAGTTGGGTCCCTTACAATGAGCAGTTCTTC
V: TRBV7-9; J: TRBJ2-1; length: 12; size: NA; D: NA; CDR3: CASSLGEYEQFF; DNA: TGTGCCAGCAGCTTAGGTGAATATGAGCAGTTCTTC
V: TRBV5-3; J: TRBJ2-1; length: 14; size: NA; D: TRBD2; CDR3: CASSLGGIGNEQFF; DNA: TGTGCCAGCAGCTTGGGGGGGATCGGGAATGAGCAGTTCTTC